Listed below are T cell receptor beta chains from one sample, sequenced in a study of T cell responses to AZD1222 COVID-19 vaccine. Profiled with immunoSEQ multiplex PCR; TCRdb holds only in-frame clones, not every one. The table records 150,000 to 200,000 clones, 85% to 90% of them present only once. This sample comprised peripheral blood, obtained on day 0 of AZD1222 vaccination. All receptors derive from an adult in good health. Both conserved end residues are part of each CDR3. A D gene is named only where the DNA matches it firmly. A clone size is listed for some rows: how often the clone was seen (once, few, many), or a class if it is expanded.

V gene: TRBV6-5; D gene: TRBD1; J gene: TRBJ1-1; clone size: .; CDR3 protein: CASRDRGNTEAFF; CDR3 DNA: TGTGCCAGCAGGGACAGGGGGAACACTGAAGCTTTCTTT
V gene: TRBV19; D gene: TRBD2; J gene: TRBJ2-1; clone size: .; CDR3 protein: CASSIDPGTSGYNEQFF; CDR3 DNA: TGTGCCAGTAGTATAGATCCCGGGACTAGCGGCTACAATGAGCAGTTCTTC
V gene: TRBV6-5; D gene: .; J gene: TRBJ2-5; clone size: few; CDR3 protein: CASSPELGETQYF; CDR3 DNA: TGTGCCAGCAGTCCGGAATTGGGTGAGACCCAGTACTTC
V gene: TRBV9; D gene: .; J gene: TRBJ1-1; clone size: .; CDR3 protein: CASSVVRGTEAFF; CDR3 DNA: TGTGCCAGCAGCGTAGTTCGGGGAACTGAAGCTTTCTTT
V gene: TRBV30; D gene: .; J gene: TRBJ1-1; clone size: .; CDR3 protein: CAWKRANTEAFF; CDR3 DNA: TGTGCCTGGAAACGGGCGAACACTGAAGCTTTCTTT
V gene: TRBV27; D gene: .; J gene: TRBJ1-5; clone size: .; CDR3 protein: CASSAGTGNQPQHF; CDR3 DNA: TGTGCCAGCAGTGCCGGGACGGGCAATCAGCCCCAGCATTTT
V gene: TRBV10-3; D gene: TRBD1; J gene: TRBJ1-6; clone size: .; CDR3 protein: CAIQQGVLNSPLHF; CDR3 DNA: TGTGCCATCCAGCAGGGGGTATTAAATTCACCCCTCCACTTT
V gene: TRBV19; D gene: .; J gene: TRBJ1-2; clone size: .; CDR3 protein: CASSAGFNYGYTF; CDR3 DNA: TGTGCCAGTAGCGCCGGATTTAACTATGGCTACACCTTC
V gene: TRBV5-4; D gene: .; J gene: TRBJ2-5; clone size: once; CDR3 protein: CASTPAGGETQYF; CDR3 DNA: TGTGCCAGCACCCCCGCAGGAGGGGAGACCCAGTACTTC
V gene: TRBV7-3; D gene: TRBD1; J gene: TRBJ1-2; clone size: .; CDR3 protein: CASSSTGDGYTF; CDR3 DNA: TGTGCCAGCAGCTCAACAGGGGATGGCTACACCTTC
V gene: TRBV5-1; D gene: .; J gene: TRBJ1-2; clone size: .; CDR3 protein: CASSLEPGNYGYTF; CDR3 DNA: TGCGCCAGCAGCTTGGAGCCAGGGAACTATGGCTACACCTTC
V gene: TRBV4-1; D gene: TRBD1; J gene: TRBJ2-4; clone size: few; CDR3 protein: CASSQAAGTEIAKNIQYF; CDR3 DNA: TGCGCCAGCAGCCAAGCTGCCGGGACAGAGATAGCCAAAAACATTCAGTACTTC
V gene: TRBV9; D gene: .; J gene: TRBJ1-1; clone size: .; CDR3 protein: CASSDLGRGETEAFF; CDR3 DNA: TGTGCCAGCAGCGACCTAGGGCGGGGGGAGACTGAAGCTTTCTTT
V gene: TRBV7-7; D gene: .; J gene: TRBJ2-1; clone size: .; CDR3 protein: CASSLALDSYNEQFF; CDR3 DNA: TGTGCTAGCAGCTTAGCGTTGGACAGCTACAATGAGCAGTTCTTC
V gene: TRBV6-5; D gene: .; J gene: TRBJ2-5; clone size: .; CDR3 protein: CASTPIFGIQETQYF; CDR3 DNA: TGTGCCAGCACTCCAATATTCGGGATCCAAGAGACCCAGTACTTC
V gene: TRBV25-1; D gene: .; J gene: TRBJ1-1; clone size: .; CDR3 protein: CASSAGAQNTEAFF; CDR3 DNA: TGTGCCAGCAGTGCAGGGGCACAGAACACTGAAGCTTTCTTT
V gene: TRBV28; D gene: .; J gene: TRBJ2-4; clone size: .; CDR3 protein: CASSLGGGDIQYF; CDR3 DNA: TGTGCCAGCAGCTTGGGGGGTGGTGACATTCAGTACTTC
V gene: TRBV13; D gene: TRBD1; J gene: TRBJ2-3; clone size: .; CDR3 protein: CAGGTGADTQYF; CDR3 DNA: TGTGCCGGAGGAACAGGGGCAGATACGCAGTATTTT
V gene: TRBV7-3; D gene: .; J gene: TRBJ2-7; clone size: .; CDR3 protein: CASSLTGGKRDEQYF; CDR3 DNA: TGTGCCAGCAGCTTAACGGGTGGAAAGAGGGACGAGCAGTACTTC
V gene: TRBV9; D gene: TRBD1; J gene: TRBJ1-4; clone size: .; CDR3 protein: CASSVGGTDEKLFF; CDR3 DNA: TGTGCCAGCAGCGTCGGGGGGACAGATGAAAAACTGTTTTTT
V gene: TRBV3-1/TRBV3-2; D gene: TRBD1; J gene: TRBJ1-2; clone size: .; CDR3 protein: CASSGQVNYGYTF; CDR3 DNA: TGTGCCAGCAGCGGACAGGTGAACTATGGCTACACCTTC
V gene: TRBV6-1; D gene: .; J gene: TRBJ2-2; clone size: .; CDR3 protein: CASSEVVGGGELFF; CDR3 DNA: TGTGCCAGCAGTGAAGTGGTGGGTGGCGGGGAGCTGTTTTTT
V gene: TRBV3-1/TRBV3-2; D gene: .; J gene: TRBJ2-5; clone size: once; CDR3 protein: CASSQKSRPGIETQYF; CDR3 DNA: TGTGCCAGCAGCCAAAAAAGCCGCCCGGGCATTGAGACCCAGTACTTC
V gene: TRBV12-5; D gene: TRBD1; J gene: TRBJ1-1; clone size: .; CDR3 protein: CASGQTGGWAFF; CDR3 DNA: TGTGCTAGTGGACAAACAGGGGGCTGGGCTTTCTTT
V gene: TRBV9; D gene: TRBD2; J gene: TRBJ2-3; clone size: .; CDR3 protein: CASSVGLAGGRTDTQYF; CDR3 DNA: TGTGCCAGCAGCGTAGGGCTAGCGGGGGGGCGTACAGATACGCAGTATTTT
V gene: TRBV13; D gene: TRBD2; J gene: TRBJ2-7; clone size: .; CDR3 protein: CASSLSTSGGYEQYF; CDR3 DNA: TGTGCCAGCAGCTTATCGACTAGCGGGGGTTACGAGCAGTACTTC
V gene: TRBV11-3; D gene: .; J gene: TRBJ2-3; clone size: .; CDR3 protein: CASSFMGDTQYF; CDR3 DNA: TGTGCCAGCAGCTTCATGGGAGATACGCAGTATTTT
V gene: TRBV28; D gene: .; J gene: TRBJ2-7; clone size: once; CDR3 protein: CASSSPRHRPYGQYF; CDR3 DNA: TGTGCCAGCAGTTCCCCGAGACACCGACCATACGGGCAGTACTTC
V gene: TRBV5-1; D gene: .; J gene: TRBJ1-1; clone size: .; CDR3 protein: CASSLEGTMNTEAFF; CDR3 DNA: TGCGCCAGCAGCTTGGAAGGCACAATGAACACTGAAGCTTTCTTT
V gene: TRBV27; D gene: .; J gene: TRBJ2-5; clone size: .; CDR3 protein: CASSLVMKETQYF; CDR3 DNA: TGTGCCAGCAGTTTAGTCATGAAGGAGACCCAGTACTTC
V gene: TRBV2; D gene: .; J gene: TRBJ1-5; clone size: .; CDR3 protein: CASSVEGSGNQPQHF; CDR3 DNA: TGTGCCAGCAGTGTCGAAGGTTCTGGCAATCAGCCCCAGCATTTT
V gene: TRBV14; D gene: .; J gene: TRBJ2-1; clone size: .; CDR3 protein: CASSPTRPGEQFF; CDR3 DNA: TGTGCCAGCAGCCCGACTCGTCCCGGTGAGCAGTTCTTC
V gene: TRBV9; D gene: .; J gene: TRBJ1-1; clone size: .; CDR3 protein: CASSVVDSHTEAFF; CDR3 DNA: TGTGCCAGCAGCGTAGTTGACAGTCACACTGAAGCTTTCTTT
V gene: TRBV19; D gene: TRBD1; J gene: TRBJ2-7; clone size: few; CDR3 protein: CASSPDRGTYEQYF; CDR3 DNA: TGTGCCAGTAGTCCGGACAGGGGAACCTACGAGCAGTACTTC
V gene: TRBV13; D gene: TRBD1; J gene: TRBJ1-1; clone size: once; CDR3 protein: CASSPSGTGGDTEAFF; CDR3 DNA: TGTGCCAGCAGCCCGTCCGGGACAGGGGGGGACACTGAAGCTTTCTTT
V gene: TRBV10-3; D gene: .; J gene: TRBJ1-5; clone size: .; CDR3 protein: CAISDLGGNQPQHF; CDR3 DNA: TGTGCCATCAGTGATTTAGGGGGCAATCAGCCCCAGCATTTT
V gene: TRBV19; D gene: .; J gene: TRBJ1-1; clone size: .; CDR3 protein: CASTVTVNTEAFF; CDR3 DNA: TGTGCCAGTACCGTGACAGTGAACACTGAAGCTTTCTTT
V gene: TRBV27; D gene: .; J gene: TRBJ2-2; clone size: .; CDR3 protein: CASSLDSDTGELFF; CDR3 DNA: TGTGCCAGCAGTTTGGATAGCGACACCGGGGAGCTGTTTTTT
V gene: TRBV5-5; D gene: TRBD1; J gene: TRBJ1-2; clone size: .; CDR3 protein: CASSPTLGYRGIDGYTF; CDR3 DNA: TGTGCCAGCAGCCCCACTCTCGGTTACAGGGGCATCGATGGCTACACCTTC
V gene: TRBV24-1; D gene: TRBD2; J gene: TRBJ2-1; clone size: .; CDR3 protein: CATSDWSGAGDHNEQFF; CDR3 DNA: TGTGCCACCAGTGATTGGTCCGGGGCGGGGGACCACAATGAGCAGTTCTTC
V gene: TRBV27; D gene: TRBD1; J gene: TRBJ2-1; clone size: .; CDR3 protein: CASTPGPGQGPHHEQFF; CDR3 DNA: TGTGCCAGCACCCCTGGCCCGGGACAGGGCCCTCACCATGAGCAGTTCTTC
V gene: TRBV6-5; D gene: .; J gene: TRBJ2-2; clone size: .; CDR3 protein: CASAVTNTGELFF; CDR3 DNA: TGTGCCAGCGCCGTGACGAACACCGGGGAGCTGTTTTTT
V gene: TRBV19; D gene: TRBD1; J gene: TRBJ1-3; clone size: .; CDR3 protein: CATERDGWTGGRRNTIYF; CDR3 DNA: TGTGCCACCGAAAGGGATGGCTGGACAGGGGGCAGGAGAAACACCATATATTTT
V gene: TRBV24-1; D gene: .; J gene: TRBJ2-3; clone size: once; CDR3 protein: CATSDPPSDLAQYF; CDR3 DNA: TGTGCCACCAGTGATCCACCTAGCGATTTGGCGCAGTATTTT
V gene: TRBV28; D gene: .; J gene: TRBJ2-5; clone size: once; CDR3 protein: CASSPAGLSETQYF; CDR3 DNA: TGTGCCAGCAGTCCGGCGGGGCTCTCGGAGACCCAGTACTTC